These 30 T cell receptor beta chains were sequenced from one sample in a study of regulatory T cells in long-lasting Graves disease. Relying on iRepertoire HTBI primers and Arm-PCR of CDR3 regions, the team built TCR beta libraries. TCRdb passed the multiplex PCR reads through MiXCR, listing each CDR3 protein once. The table has 350,000 to 400,000 distinct CDR3 sequences, around 16% seen once. Time point indicated: newly diagnosed GD, antithyroid drugs for less than 3 months. There was RNA extracted from PBMCs, and the TCR library was made from it. The sample in question was peripheral blood mononuclear cells (PBMCs), obtained at new diagnosis, from a patient treated with antithyroid drugs. These receptors were obtained from a female donor with Graves disease.

In its sample, this clonotype was seen a few times. V usage is TRBV4-1 and J usage is TRBJ2-6, with unresolved D. The CDR3 length is 15 residues. CDR1 MGHRA and CDR2 YSYEKL come from the germline V gene. Between the trimmed V and J ends, which lost 7 bases and 0 bases, there was a span of 10 bases. Here the CDR3 DNA reads TGCGCCAGCATGAAGGGTTTCTCTGGGGCCAACGTCCTGACTTTC. This translates into CASMKGFSGANVLTF.

This clonotype appeared many times. The genes are TRBV7-9 and TRBJ2-6; D perhaps matches TRBD2 (5 bases). The CDR3 length is 16 residues. With 5 bases removed from V and 0 bases from J, the gap between germline ends came to 11 bases. CDR1 and CDR2 from the germline V gene are SEHNR and FQNEAQ (reference sequence). The CDR3 reads CASSGPGISGANVLTF. The DNA of the CDR3 is TGTGCCAGCAGCGGGCCCGGGATCTCTGGGGCCAACGTCCTGACTTTC.

The sample holds many counts of this clonotype. The CDR3 DNA reads as TGTGCCAGCAGAGGGGATTGGTATGGCTACACCTTC. Translation gives CASRGDWYGYTF. This sequence joins TRBV12-3 or TRBV12-4 and TRBJ1-2; D perhaps matches TRBD1 (5 bases). Trimming took off 6 bases at V and 5 bases at J, with 10 bases between the two ends. The CDR3 has 12 residues.

The table lists this clonotype with many counts. V is TRBV10-3 and J is TRBJ2-7; TRBD1 agrees at 10 bases. V was clipped by 4 bases and J by 1 base; unmatched bases: 4. From germline, CDR1 is ENHRY and CDR2 SYGVKD. This CDR3 contains 15 residues. The CDR3 protein is CAISGGQGRSYEQYF. The CDR3 bases are TGTGCCATCAGTGGGGGACAGGGGAGGTCCTACGAGCAGTACTTC.

This clonotype appeared many times. CDR3 sequence: CASSLGTGGHYGYTF. The CDR3 DNA sequence: TGTGCCAGCAGCTTAGGAACGGGGGGGCACTATGGCTACACCTTC. The rearrangement joins TRBV13 to TRBJ1-2; TRBD1 is a possible D gene (6 bases). From germline, CDR1 is PRHDT and CDR2 FYEKMQ (reference sequence). The CDR3 is made up of 15 amino acids. V lost 0 bases and J 3 bases, leaving 11 bases between the germline ends.

This clonotype turned up a few times. DNA of the CDR3: TGTGCCAGCAGTTACCCCCTCAACACAGATACGCAGTATTTT. Translation: CASSYPLNTDTQYF. The V and J genes are TRBV6-5 and TRBJ2-3, with no clear D. The CDR3 is 14 amino acids. Germline values: CDR1 MNHEY, CDR2 SVGAGI. V was clipped by 2 bases and J by 2 bases, with 8 bases between them.

The rearrangement links TRBV12-3 or TRBV12-4 to TRBJ2-5, with TRBD2 matching over 10 bases. This CDR3 is 15 amino acids long. The V gene end was trimmed by 7 bases and the J gene end by 4 bases; junction bases not matched to a gene: 9. CDR3 in amino acids: CASTSSGGARETQYF. DNA for the CDR3: TGTGCCAGCACCTCAAGCGGGGGGGCCCGAGAGACCCAGTACTTC.

This clonotype showed up many times. DNA of the CDR3: TGTGCCAGCAGTCTACGGACAGGGGGGGGCTCGGGTGGCTACACCTTC. This encodes CASSLRTGGGSGGYTF. J is TRBJ1-2 and V is TRBV27, with 10 bases aligning to TRBD1. The CDR3 runs to 16 residues. Germline lookup yields CDR1 MNHEY and CDR2 SMNVEV (reference sequence). V lost 5 bases, J lost 7 bases, and 13 bases stayed unmatched.

The table lists this clonotype with many counts. The V gene is TRBV27, the J gene TRBJ1-5; TRBD1 agrees at 7 bases. This CDR3 spans 12 amino acids. Trimming at V came to 6 bases and at J to 4 bases, leaving 0 bases not matched to a gene. Germline-derived CDR1 and CDR2 are MNHEY and SMNVEV (reference sequence). The DNA of the CDR3 is TGTGCCAGCAGACAGGGGAATCAGCCCCAGCATTTT. The encoded protein is CASRQGNQPQHF.

On this clonotype: With a much larger clone just one base away, this may be a read error. The V call is TRBV25-1, the J call TRBJ2-1; D may be TRBD1 (5 bases). Germline V gene sequence: CDR1 MGHDK, CDR2 SYGVNS. V lost 3 bases, J lost 10 bases, and 19 bases lay in between. The CDR3 consists of 15 residues. Here the CDR3 reads CASSDRLGASYEQFF. DNA of the CDR3: TGTGCCAGCAGTGATCGGCTAGGGGCATCCTACGAGCAGTTCTTC. Full variable domain (rest looked up from reference TRBV25-1 and TRBJ2-1): EADIYQTPRYLVIGTGKKITLECSQTMGHDKMYWYQQDPGMELHLIHYSYGVNSTEKGDLSSESTVSRIRTEHFPLTLESARPSHTSQYLCASSDRLGASYEQFFGPGTRLTVL.

This clonotype was counted ten times or more. The chain couples TRBV20-1 to TRBJ1-2; 8 nucleotides agree with TRBD1. Germline CDR1 is DFQATT and CDR2 is SNEGSKA (reference sequence). The ends lost 5 bases at V and 6 bases at J; junction bases unmatched: 11. This CDR3 comprises 14 residues. The CDR3: CSALAGTGTHGYTF. The CDR3 DNA is TGCAGTGCTCTCGCCGGGACAGGTACCCATGGCTACACCTTC.

The table lists this clonotype with a count of one. This chain links TRBV30 with TRBJ2-7, with 11 nucleotides matching TRBD1. The germline V gene has CDR1 GTSNPN and CDR2 SVGIG (reference sequence). The ends lost 3 bases at V and 2 bases at J; junction bases unmatched: 3. CDR3 length: 14 residues. The CDR3, as DNA: TGTGCCTGGAGGGACAGGGGGCACACCTACGAGCAGTACTTC. Translation: CAWRDRGHTYEQYF.

The chain uses TRBV7-3 and TRBJ2-1; no clear D. The CDR3 covers 15 residues. Trimming shortened V by 1 base and J by 6 bases, and 13 bases separated the two germline ends. The germline gives CDR1 SGHTA, CDR2 FQGTGA. The CDR3 sequence: CASSLSGPTGNEQFF. The CDR3 DNA sequence: TGTGCCAGCAGCTTAAGCGGACCCACGGGCAATGAGCAGTTCTTC. The full variable domain, rest sourced from reference TRBV7-3 and TRBJ2-1, is GAGVSQTPSNKVTEKGKYVELRCDPISGHTALYWYRQSLGQGPEFLIYFQGTGAADDSGLPNDRFFAVRPEGSVSTLKIQRTERGDSAVYLCASSLSGPTGNEQFFGPGTRLTVL.

The table lists this clonotype with many counts. The chain combines TRBV3-1 with TRBJ2-5, with D perhaps matching TRBD2 (5 bases). V was trimmed by 1 base and J by 5 bases, leaving 17 bases between them. The V gene's germline CDR1 is LGHDT and CDR2 YNNKEL (reference sequence). CDR3 size: 16 residues. CDR3 bases: TGTGCCAGCAGCCAAGGAAGGATGGGCCCGGGGGAGACCCAGTACTTC. This sequence encodes CASSQGRMGPGETQYF.

The sample holds a few counts of this clonotype. This chain uses TRBV4-1 with TRBJ2-4; 9 nucleotides agree with TRBD2. The CDR3 has 17 amino acids. Germline V lookup: CDR1 MGHRA, CDR2 YSYEKL. V lost 2 bases and J lost 0; bases outside the gene matches: 5. The CDR3 DNA sequence: TGCGCCAGCAGCCAACGACTAGCGGATATAGCCAAAAACATTCAGTACTTC. Translated, it gives CASSQRLADIAKNIQYF.

This clonotype showed up just a few times. V is TRBV10-1 and J is TRBJ2-1, with 10 bases aligning to TRBD2. V shed 5 bases, J shed 5 bases, and the junction held 6 bases outside the gene matches. CDR1 and CDR2 from the germline V gene are WNHNN and SYGVQD (reference sequence). The CDR3 length is 15 residues. CDR3 protein: CASSSLAGANNEQFF. CDR3 DNA sequence: TGCGCCAGCAGTTCCCTAGCGGGAGCAAACAATGAGCAGTTCTTC.

The chain joins TRBV12-5 to TRBJ1-2, with no clear D. Trimming left V 2 bases short and J 5 bases short, with 9 bases between. CDR1 and CDR2 (germline): LGHNT, FRNRAP. This CDR3 is 13 amino acids long. The CDR3 is CASGLLADYGYTF. As DNA, the CDR3 is TGTGCTAGTGGTTTGCTGGCGGATTATGGCTACACCTTC.

V usage is TRBV18 and J usage is TRBJ1-1; no clear D. The germline V gene encodes CDR1 KGHSH and CDR2 LQKENI. The CDR3 runs to 14 residues. V was pared by 2 bases and J by 4 bases, with 11 bases between. CDR3 nucleotide sequence: TGTGCCAGCTCACCAATGGGCGGCGTCACTGAAGCTTTCTTT. This translates into CASSPMGGVTEAFF.

V and J are TRBV6-2 or TRBV6-3 and TRBJ2-1; D is undetermined. The germline V and J ends were trimmed by 6 bases and 0 bases, with 9 bases remaining between them. The V gene's germline CDR1 is MNHEY and CDR2 SVGEGT. This CDR3 has 14 amino acids. The CDR3 sequence: CASSVPDSYNEQFF. Here the CDR3 DNA reads TGTGCCAGCAGCGTCCCCGACTCCTACAATGAGCAGTTCTTC.

This clonotype was observed at least ten times. The chain recombines TRBV7-8 with TRBJ1-2; the D is unclear. With 1 base removed from V and 8 bases from J, the gap between germline ends came to 11 bases. In germline, CDR1 is SGHVS, CDR2 FQNEAQ. CDR3 size: 13 residues. The CDR3 sequence: CASSLDWGSGYTF. The CDR3 DNA reads TGTGCCAGCAGCTTAGACTGGGGAAGCGGCTACACCTTC.

A few counts support this clonotype. CDR3 nucleotide sequence: TGTGCCAGCAGCCCCTTTTGGGAGCAGTTCTTC. This sequence encodes CASSPFWEQFF. The V call is TRBV11-2, the J call TRBJ2-1; D is unclear. V was clipped by 5 bases and J by 10 bases, with 9 bases between them. This CDR3 has 11 residues. Germline V gene data show CDR1 as SGHAT and CDR2 as FQNNGV.

This clonotype occurred many times. The chain employs TRBV7-9 and TRBJ1-2; TRBD1 is a possible D gene (5 bases). CDR1 SEHNR and CDR2 FQNEAQ come from the germline V gene (reference sequence). Trimming left V 4 bases short and J 0 bases short, with 24 bases between. This CDR3 has 19 amino acids. This CDR3 reads CASSSTQSSGRSPNYGYTF. In DNA, the CDR3 is TGTGCCAGCAGCTCAACCCAAAGTTCGGGACGATCCCCTAACTATGGCTACACCTTC.

This clonotype came up many times. The CDR3 sequence is CASSARDHNYEQYF. The CDR3 DNA is TGTGCCAGCAGCGCCCGGGACCACAACTACGAGCAGTACTTC. The V and J genes are TRBV7-9 and TRBJ2-7; D tentatively reads TRBD1 or TRBD2 (5 bases each). The germline CDR1 and CDR2 sequences are SEHNR and FQNEAQ (reference sequence). Trimming shortened V by 5 bases and J by 3 bases, and 14 bases separated the two germline ends. CDR3 length: 14 amino acids. Looking up the rest from reference TRBV7-9 and TRBJ2-7 gives the full variable domain: DTGVSQNPRHKITKRGQNVTFRCDPISEHNRLYWYRQTLGQGPEFLTYFQNEAQLEKSRLLSDRFSAERPKGSFSTLEIQRTEQGDSAMYLCASSARDHNYEQYFGPGTRLTVT.

The chain uses TRBV2 and TRBJ1-1, with TRBD1 identical over 7 bases. The trim removed 6 bases at V and 1 base at J, leaving 5 bases unmatched. Germline CDR1 is SNHLY and CDR2 is FYNNEI. This CDR3 region has 14 residues. The CDR3 loop is CASRSQGGNTEAFF. The DNA for the CDR3 is TGTGCCAGCAGGAGCCAGGGGGGGAACACTGAAGCTTTCTTT.

This chain connects TRBV20-1 to TRBJ2-5; possible D gene TRBD2, 6 bases. The CDR3 contains 16 residues. Germline CDR1 DFQATT, CDR2 SNEGSKA (reference sequence). V gave up 5 bases and J gave up 2 bases, with 21 bases separating them. For the CDR3, the DNA is TGCAGTGCTTCCATACCGGGAGCCTCCTTTCAAGAGACCCAGTACTTC. Its translation: CSASIPGASFQETQYF.

This clonotype was seen repeatedly, ten times or more. The chain uses TRBV12-3 or TRBV12-4 and TRBJ1-1; D gene uncertain. V was shortened by 6 bases and J by 3 bases, with 14 bases between the two germline ends. This CDR3 contains 14 residues. CDR3 sequence (DNA): TGTGCCAGCAGCCCTCAGGCTCTATACACTGAAGCTTTCTTT. This gives the protein CASSPQALYTEAFF.

This clonotype has a count of ten or more. This chain joins TRBV20-1 and TRBJ1-5, with TRBD1 as a possible D gene (6 bases). Germline V lookup: CDR1 DFQATT, CDR2 SNEGSKA (reference sequence). The CDR3 has 14 residues. The germline V and J ends were trimmed by 6 bases and 4 bases, with 16 bases remaining between them. The CDR3 spells CSAVGTRGNQPQHF. The CDR3 nucleotides read TGCAGTGCCGTCGGGACAAGAGGTAATCAGCCCCAGCATTTT.

The rearrangement uses TRBV2 and TRBJ2-2, with TRBD2 matching 12 bases. Trimming at V came to 6 bases and at J to 4 bases, leaving 12 bases not matched to a gene. The CDR3 sequence is 18 residues long. Germline CDR1 SNHLY, CDR2 FYNNEI. The CDR3 DNA reads as TGTGCCAGCAGCCACACTCTAGCGGGAGGGCGTCCCACCGGGGAGCTGTTTTTT. Its translation is CASSHTLAGGRPTGELFF.

This clonotype turned up a few times. One end of the junction fails to match germline, which may point to a read error. V and J are TRBV20-1 and TRBJ1-2; unclear D gene. In germline, CDR1 is DFQATT, CDR2 SNEGSKA (reference sequence). The CDR3 contains 14 residues. DNA of the CDR3: TGCAGTGCTAGACGTATGACGCCGCGGCATGGCTGCACCTTC. The encoded protein is CSARRMTPRHGCTF.

At least ten counts were recorded for this clonotype. The chain is built from TRBV20-1 and TRBJ2-1; TRBD2 aligns across 10 bases. The ends lost 6 bases at V and 6 bases at J; junction bases unmatched: 11. The CDR3 is 15 amino acids. Germline CDR1 is DFQATT and CDR2 is SNEGSKA (reference sequence). The CDR3 reads CSAKSESGGGNEQFF. The CDR3 nucleotides are TGCAGTGCCAAGAGCGAAAGCGGGGGGGGCAATGAGCAGTTCTTC.